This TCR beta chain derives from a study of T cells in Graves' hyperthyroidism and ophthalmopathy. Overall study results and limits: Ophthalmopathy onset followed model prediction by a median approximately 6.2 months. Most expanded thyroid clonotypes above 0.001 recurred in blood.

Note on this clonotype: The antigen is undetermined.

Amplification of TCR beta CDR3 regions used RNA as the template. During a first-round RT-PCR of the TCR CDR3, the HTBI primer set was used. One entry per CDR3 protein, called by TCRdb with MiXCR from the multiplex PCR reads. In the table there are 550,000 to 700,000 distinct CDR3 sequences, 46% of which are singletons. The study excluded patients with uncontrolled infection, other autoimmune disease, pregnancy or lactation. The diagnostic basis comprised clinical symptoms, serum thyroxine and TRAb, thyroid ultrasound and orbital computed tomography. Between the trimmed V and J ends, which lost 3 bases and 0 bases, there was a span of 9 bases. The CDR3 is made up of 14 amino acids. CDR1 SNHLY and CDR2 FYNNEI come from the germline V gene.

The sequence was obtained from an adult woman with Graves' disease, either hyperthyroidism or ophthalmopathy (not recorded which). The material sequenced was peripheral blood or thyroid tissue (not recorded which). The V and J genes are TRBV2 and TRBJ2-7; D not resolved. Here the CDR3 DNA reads TGTGCCAGCAGTGAGCGTCATCTCTCCTACGAGCAGTACTTC. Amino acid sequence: CASSERHLSYEQYF.